These 20 T cell receptor beta chains were all obtained from the same sample, sequenced in a study of blood T cell repertoires in COVID-19. Clones were sequenced by immunoSEQ multiplex PCR, and TCRdb holds only the in-frame ones, with some missing. The sample has 200,000 to 250,000 clones; roughly 83% are singletons. Sequenced: peripheral blood. Receptor source: an elderly man with acute or convalescent COVID-19.

Written as DNA, the CDR3 is TGCAGCGTTGCCCGGGACTCTCCCTACAATGAGCAGTTCTTC. Protein sequence: CSVARDSPYNEQFF. V gene TRBV29-1 combines with J gene TRBJ2-1; D perhaps matches TRBD2 (6 bases). The V gene's germline CDR1 is SQVTM and CDR2 ANQGSEA. This CDR3 comprises 14 residues. Trimming left V 4 bases short and J 2 bases short, with 12 bases between.

This clone has only one observation. The genes are TRBV5-1 and TRBJ2-2; 8 bases are shared with TRBD1. The CDR3 contains 16 residues. CDR1 SGHRS and CDR2 YFSETQ come from the germline V gene. J lost 6 bases, V lost 4 bases, and 11 bases had no gene match. CDR3 amino acids: CASSPFAAGGPGELFF. Here the CDR3 DNA reads TGCGCCAGCAGCCCGTTCGCGGCAGGGGGCCCCGGGGAGCTGTTTTTT. The full variable domain, completed using reference TRBV5-1 and TRBJ2-2, is KAGVTQTPRYLIKTRGQQVTLSCSPISGHRSVSWYQQTPGQGLQFLFEYFSETQRNKGNFPGRFSGRQFSNSRSEMNVSTLELGDSALYLCASSPFAAGGPGELFFGEGSRLTVL.

The rearrangement joins TRBV27 to TRBJ1-2; 8 nucleotides agree with TRBD1. The trim removed 5 bases at V and 10 bases at J, leaving 15 bases unmatched. The CDR3 is 15 residues long. CDR1 is MNHEY, CDR2 SMNVEV, per germline (reference sequence). CDR3 amino acids: CASSKIQGRTGTYTF. The CDR3 nucleotides read TGTGCCAGCAGTAAAATACAGGGGCGGACAGGGACCTACACCTTC.

The chain uses TRBV12-3 or TRBV12-4 and TRBJ2-1; D might be TRBD2 (5 bases). V shed 4 bases and J shed 1 base, with 5 bases lying between them. CDR3 size: 13 residues. CDR3 sequence: CASSSGSYNEQFF. CDR3 sequence (DNA): TGTGCCAGCAGTTCGGGGTCCTACAATGAGCAGTTCTTC.

The CDR3 DNA reads as TGTGCCACCAGTGATGCGGGAGCCAACGAGCAGTACTTC. Translation gives CATSDAGANEQYF. This chain uses TRBV24-1 with TRBJ2-7, with 7 bases identical to TRBD2. Germline V gene sequence: CDR1 KGHDR, CDR2 SFDVKD. Trimming took 3 bases from V and 5 from J; bases not matched to a gene: 3. The length of the CDR3 is 13 residues.

This clone was found a few times. The V and J genes are TRBV19 and TRBJ2-2; perhaps TRBD2 as D (6 bases). Trimming left V 2 bases short and J 7 bases short, with 26 bases between. There are 19 residues in the CDR3. Germline lookup yields CDR1 LNHDA and CDR2 SQIVND (reference sequence). This chain's CDR3 is CASSILPAGILLKDGELFF. CDR3 in DNA: TGTGCCAGTAGTATATTGCCGGCGGGAATTTTATTGAAGGACGGGGAGCTGTTTTTT.

The CDR3 nucleotides are TGTGCCAGCAGCCAACGGGACAGGAGATATGGCTACACCTTC. Amino acid sequence: CASSQRDRRYGYTF. The J gene is TRBJ1-2, the V gene TRBV3-1 (or the pseudogene TRBV3-2); 8 bases line up with TRBD1. Germline assignment: CDR1 LGHDT and CDR2 YNNKEL (reference sequence). The ends lost 2 bases at V and 5 bases at J; junction bases unmatched: 4. The CDR3 sequence is 14 residues long.

In its sample, this clone was seen once. V is TRBV4-1 and J is TRBJ1-1; 9 bases agree with TRBD1. CDR3 size: 14 residues. Trimming cost V 7 bases and J 4 bases; bases outside gene matches: 7. Germline lookup yields CDR1 MGHRA and CDR2 YSYEKL. The CDR3: CASTADRGGTEAFF. The CDR3 nucleotides read TGCGCCAGCACCGCAGACAGGGGGGGCACTGAAGCTTTCTTT.

This clone is labeled as medium-sized. One junction end disagrees with the germline gene, perhaps due to a read error. V and J are TRBV18 and TRBJ2-5, with TRBD2 matching over 8 bases. The germline V gene has CDR1 KGHSH and CDR2 LQKENI. The CDR3 covers 16 residues. CDR3 protein: CASSPLTTSAPFNAHF. The CDR3 nucleotides read TGTGCCAGCTCACCACTCACGACTAGCGCTCCCTTCAACGCGCACTTC.

V and J are TRBV18 and TRBJ2-4, with TRBD1 as a possible D gene (7 bases). The germline V gene has CDR1 KGHSH and CDR2 LQKENI. CDR3 size: 16 residues. V lost 6 bases, J lost 5 bases, and 20 bases lay in between. The CDR3 loop reads CASSGAGQGVQNIQYF. The CDR3, as DNA: TGTGCCAGCTCCGGCGCGGGGCAGGGGGTCCAAAACATTCAGTACTTC.

The chain uses TRBV29-1 and TRBJ1-2, with 8 nucleotides matching TRBD1. Trimming cost V 7 bases and J 6 bases; bases outside gene matches: 13. Germline assignment: CDR1 SQVTM and CDR2 ANQGSEA. This CDR3 has 14 amino acids. The CDR3 DNA reads as TGCAGCGGTTCCGGACAGGGAAGTCGGAATGGCTACACCTTC. It specifies CSGSGQGSRNGYTF.

The rearrangement links TRBV19 to TRBJ1-5, with D possibly matching TRBD1 (6 bases). Per germline, CDR1 LNHDA and CDR2 SQIVND (reference sequence). V gave up 8 bases and J gave up 1 base, with 15 bases separating them. The CDR3 runs to 15 residues. CDR3 nucleotide sequence: TGTGCCAGTCGCCCCGACAGGTCAAGCAATCAGCCCCAGCATTTT. Protein product: CASRPDRSSNQPQHF.

The table lists this clone with a count of one. This CDR3 reads CASSQTDSYGYTF. The CDR3 region has the DNA TGTGCCAGCAGCCAGACGGACAGCTATGGCTACACCTTC. V is TRBV3-1 (or the pseudogene TRBV3-2) and J is TRBJ1-2; D might be TRBD1 (6 bases). The CDR3 contains 13 residues. V was clipped by 3 bases and J by 4 bases, with 9 bases between them. In germline, CDR1 is LGHDT, CDR2 YNNKEL (reference sequence).

The chain uses TRBV10-2 and TRBJ1-1; no clear D gene. The ends were cut back, 9 bases at V and 3 bases at J, with 17 bases in the middle. The length of the CDR3 is 14 residues. Germline V lookup: CDR1 WSHSY, CDR2 SAAADI. This chain's CDR3 is CASRDWTEDTEAFF. The CDR3 DNA sequence: TGCGCCAGTCGAGACTGGACGGAGGACACTGAAGCTTTCTTT.

This clone was seen more than once but under ten times. The rearrangement uses TRBV5-1 and TRBJ1-5; 8 positions agree with TRBD1. This CDR3 has 15 residues. CDR1 and CDR2 (germline): SGHRS, YFSETQ. V shed 4 bases and J 5 bases; nucleotides not matched to a gene: 8. CDR3 residues: CASSEGQGGHQPQHF. CDR3 sequence (DNA): TGCGCCAGCAGCGAAGGACAGGGTGGCCATCAGCCCCAGCATTTT.

CDR3 protein: CASSQLIAGGRLAKNIQYF. CDR3 in DNA: TGCGCCAGCAGCCAATTGATAGCGGGAGGCCGCCTAGCCAAAAACATTCAGTACTTC. V and J are TRBV4-1 and TRBJ2-4, with 10 bases matching TRBD2. This CDR3 has 19 residues. With V trimmed by 2 bases and J by 0 bases, 10 bases remained unmatched. Germline V gene lookup returns CDR1 MGHRA and CDR2 YSYEKL.

The genes are TRBV5-1 and TRBJ2-7; 7 nucleotides match TRBD2. The V gene end was trimmed by 6 bases and the J gene end by 6 bases; junction bases not matched to a gene: 9. The CDR3 is 13 amino acids. Germline loops: CDR1 SGHRS, CDR2 YFSETQ. The CDR3 loop reads CASTSSGAFEQYF. As DNA, the CDR3 is TGCGCCAGCACCTCCAGCGGGGCTTTCGAGCAGTACTTC.

The chain links TRBV5-1 to TRBJ1-4; tentatively, D is TRBD1 (5 bases). V shed 0 bases and J shed 1 base, with 7 bases lying between them. The CDR3 runs 15 residues. The V gene's germline CDR1 is SGHRS and CDR2 YFSETQ. CDR3 loop: CASSLAGETNEKLFF. Written as DNA, the CDR3 is TGCGCCAGCAGCTTGGCGGGGGAAACTAATGAAAAACTGTTTTTT. The complete variable domain, with remaining parts taken from reference TRBV5-1 and TRBJ1-4, reads KAGVTQTPRYLIKTRGQQVTLSCSPISGHRSVSWYQQTPGQGLQFLFEYFSETQRNKGNFPGRFSGRQFSNSRSEMNVSTLELGDSALYLCASSLAGETNEKLFFGSGTQLSVL.

V gene TRBV9 combines with J gene TRBJ2-3, with 15 bases identical to TRBD2. V was clipped by 3 bases and J by 5 bases; unmatched bases: 7. Germline-derived CDR1 and CDR2 are SGDLS and YYNGEE. This CDR3 region has 17 residues. For the CDR3, the DNA is TGTGCCAGCAGCGGGACTAGCGGGAGGGGTTTTGGAGATACGCAGTATTTT. Its translation: CASSGTSGRGFGDTQYF. Combining the CDR3 with reference TRBV9 and TRBJ2-3 gives the whole variable domain DSGVTQTPKHLITATGQRVTLRCSPRSGDLSVYWYQQSLDQGLQFLIQYYNGEERAKGNILERFSAQQFPDLHSELNLSSLELGDSALYFCASSGTSGRGFGDTQYFGPGTRLTVL.

The sample holds a few counts of this clone. The chain employs TRBV19 and TRBJ2-1, with 12 bases matching TRBD1. CDR1 is LNHDA and CDR2 is SQIVND in the germline V gene (reference sequence). V trimming: 6 bases; J trimming: 8 bases; junction bases outside the gene matches: 11. The CDR3 runs to 16 residues. In DNA, the CDR3 is TGTGCCAGTAGCTCATACGGGACAGGGGGCTTGGATGAGCAGTTCTTC. Encoded protein: CASSSYGTGGLDEQFF. Looking up the rest from reference TRBV19 and TRBJ2-1 gives the full variable domain: DGGITQSPKYLFRKEGQNVTLSCEQNLNHDAMYWYRQDPGQGLRLIYYSQIVNDFQKGDIAEGYSVSREKKESFPLTVTSAQKNPTAFYLCASSSYGTGGLDEQFFGPGTRLTVL.